The rows below give T cell receptor beta chains drawn from one sample of a study of blood T cells in healthy people across ages. In TCRdb, the 5' RACE reads were re-called with MiXCR into one record per CDR3 protein. The sample has approximately 1,700,000 distinct CDR3 sequences; about two fifths are singletons. The specimen sequenced was blood. All receptors come from a human donor in good health. Both conserved end residues are part of each CDR3. A D gene is named only where the DNA matches it firmly. Part of the rows lack a size; the others show once, few, many or a class for expanded clones.

V: TRBV27; size: -; J: TRBJ2-1; D: TRBD1; DNA: TGTGCCAGCAGTTTATCTCCTTGGGACAGAGTTTACAATGAGCAGTTCTTC; CDR3: CASSLSPWDRVYNEQFF
V: TRBV6-1; size: few; J: TRBJ2-3; D: -; DNA: TGTGCCAGCAGTGAAGATGACTACTTATCAGATACGCAGTATTTT; CDR3: CASSEDDYLSDTQYF
V: TRBV7-9; size: -; J: TRBJ2-7; D: TRBD1; DNA: TGTGCCAGCAGCTTACTCGGGACAGGGTTCTACGAGCAGTACTTC; CDR3: CASSLLGTGFYEQYF
V: TRBV28; size: -; J: TRBJ2-3; D: TRBD2; DNA: TGTGCCAGCAGTATGGGACTAGCGCCAGATACGCAGTATTTT; CDR3: CASSMGLAPDTQYF
V: TRBV20-1; size: -; J: TRBJ1-1; D: -; DNA: TGCAGTGCTAGAGAGGGGGGACGAGATACTGAAGCTTTCTTT; CDR3: CSAREGGRDTEAFF
V: TRBV29-1; size: -; J: TRBJ2-7; D: -; DNA: TGCAGCGTTCGTGTATCGGGGTCGAGCTCCTACGAGCAGTACTTC; CDR3: CSVRVSGSSSYEQYF
V: TRBV20-1; size: -; J: TRBJ2-3; D: -; DNA: TGCAGTGCTAGAAGCGGAGACGCAGATACGCAGTATTTT; CDR3: CSARSGDADTQYF
V: TRBV6-5; size: -; J: TRBJ1-2; D: -; DNA: TGTGCCAGCAGTAAACGGGCAGGGTCCTCCTATGGCTACACCTTC; CDR3: CASSKRAGSSYGYTF
V: TRBV5-5; size: -; J: TRBJ2-1; D: -; DNA: TGTGCCAGCAGCTTTGTGGGGAGCTCCTACAATGAGCAGTTATTC; CDR3: CASSFVGSSYNEQLF
V: TRBV7-2; size: -; J: TRBJ1-1; D: TRBD1; DNA: TGTGCCAGCAGCATAGGACAGGCTTATGAAGCTTTCTTT; CDR3: CASSIGQAYEAFF
V: TRBV20-1; size: -; J: TRBJ2-7; D: -; DNA: TGCAGTGCTAGAGTAGGGGTTCGAGGGAGCGAGCAGTACTTC; CDR3: CSARVGVRGSEQYF
V: TRBV29-1; size: few; J: TRBJ1-1; D: -; DNA: TGCAGCGTTGAGGGGGTGGCCACTGAAGCTTTCTTT; CDR3: CSVEGVATEAFF
V: TRBV4-1; size: -; J: TRBJ2-7; D: -; DNA: TGCGCCAGCAGCCCTATCGCGGAGGGACGTAGCTCCTACGAGCAGTACTTC; CDR3: CASSPIAEGRSSYEQYF
V: TRBV20-1; size: -; J: TRBJ1-6; D: -; DNA: TGCAGCGCCCCCTCGACAGGCGGCTCACCCCTCCACTTT; CDR3: CSAPSTGGSPLHF
V: TRBV28; size: -; J: TRBJ2-7; D: -; DNA: TGTGCCAGCACGGGGGAAGGGGCGTTTGCCGTCTACGAGCAGTACTTC; CDR3: CASTGEGAFAVYEQYF
V: TRBV7-9; size: -; J: TRBJ1-5; D: -; DNA: TGTGCCAGCAGCCAGACGTCCAATCAGCCCCAGCATTTT; CDR3: CASSQTSNQPQHF
V: TRBV12-3/TRBV12-4; size: few; J: TRBJ2-7; D: TRBD1; DNA: TGTGCCAGCAGTTTGAATACAGGGGCAAACGAGCAGTACTTC; CDR3: CASSLNTGANEQYF
V: TRBV20-1; size: many; J: TRBJ2-3; D: -; DNA: TGCAGTTCTTCGAGGCGGGCTCAGTTAGATACGCAGTATTTT; CDR3: CSSSRRAQLDTQYF
V: TRBV28; size: few; J: TRBJ2-3; D: -; DNA: TGTGCCAGCGCCGGAGAATCCACAGATACGCAGTATTTT; CDR3: CASAGESTDTQYF
V: TRBV20-1; size: few; J: TRBJ1-5; D: -; DNA: TGCAGTGCTAGACATAATAGCAATCAGCCCCAGCATTTT; CDR3: CSARHNSNQPQHF
V: TRBV27; size: -; J: TRBJ2-7; D: -; DNA: TGTGCCAGCAGTTTCTCCTCGGGGGAGGATACCTACGAGCAGTACTTC; CDR3: CASSFSSGEDTYEQYF
V: TRBV7-2; size: many; J: TRBJ1-2; D: -; DNA: TGTGCCAGCACTCGCCAGGGGCAGGGGACCTATGGCTACACCTTC; CDR3: CASTRQGQGTYGYTF
V: TRBV5-1; size: -; J: TRBJ2-1; D: -; DNA: TGCGCCAGCAGCCCGACGGGTTTAAACTCCTACAATGAGCAGTTCTTC; CDR3: CASSPTGLNSYNEQFF
V: TRBV15; size: -; J: TRBJ2-1; D: -; DNA: TGTGCCACCAGCAGAGATGTACGGGTCAATGAGCAGTTCTTC; CDR3: CATSRDVRVNEQFF
V: TRBV7-9; size: few; J: TRBJ2-5; D: -; DNA: TGTGCCAGCAGGCGAGACATCGTACAAGAGACCCAGTACTTC; CDR3: CASRRDIVQETQYF
V: TRBV12-3/TRBV12-4; size: few; J: TRBJ2-3; D: -; DNA: TGTGCCAGCAGTACCTCCTCTGACAGCACAGATACGCAGTATTTT; CDR3: CASSTSSDSTDTQYF
V: TRBV7-9; size: -; J: TRBJ1-2; D: -; DNA: TGTGCCAGCAACTCTGGGGGCTATAATGGCTACACCTTC; CDR3: CASNSGGYNGYTF
V: TRBV5-1; size: -; J: TRBJ2-1; D: -; DNA: TGCGCCAGCAGTATTGAGGGTGACACGTACAATGAGCAGTTCTTC; CDR3: CASSIEGDTYNEQFF
V: TRBV7-2; size: -; J: TRBJ1-2; D: TRBD1; DNA: TGTGCCAGCAGCCCCTATGACAGGGCCTTCTATGGCTACACCTTC; CDR3: CASSPYDRAFYGYTF
V: TRBV28; size: -; J: TRBJ1-1; D: -; DNA: TGTGCCAGCATCGGTTCTGCGAACACTGAAGCTTTCTTT; CDR3: CASIGSANTEAFF
V: TRBV30; size: few; J: TRBJ1-4; D: -; DNA: TGTGCCTGGTCGGAGGCGTATGAAAAACTGTTTTTT; CDR3: CAWSEAYEKLFF
V: TRBV6-5; size: -; J: TRBJ1-2; D: -; DNA: TGTGCCAGCAGCCGGACTGCGGGAGATGAGGGCTACACCTTC; CDR3: CASSRTAGDEGYTF
V: TRBV4-1; size: -; J: TRBJ1-2; D: -; DNA: TGCGCCAGCAGCCTGGGGGTCTTCGATGGCTACACCTTC; CDR3: CASSLGVFDGYTF
V: TRBV5-1; size: -; J: TRBJ1-3; D: -; DNA: TGCGCCAGCGCAGTTTCAGCATCCTCTGGAAACACCATATATTTT; CDR3: CASAVSASSGNTIYF
V: TRBV24-1; size: few; J: TRBJ1-1; D: -; DNA: TGTGCCACCAGTGATTCTATCGGTGGCAACACTGAAGCTTTCTTT; CDR3: CATSDSIGGNTEAFF
V: TRBV6-2/TRBV6-3; size: few; J: TRBJ1-1; D: -; DNA: TGTGCCAACAGTTACCCGACGGGAACAACTGAAGCTTTCTTT; CDR3: CANSYPTGTTEAFF
V: TRBV20-1; size: -; J: TRBJ2-7; D: TRBD1; DNA: TGCAGTGCTGACCGGACAGGGGAATACGAGCAGTACTTC; CDR3: CSADRTGEYEQYF
V: TRBV6-6; size: -; J: TRBJ1-2; D: -; DNA: TGTGCCAGCACCTACAATGGTGACAACTATGGCTACACCTTC; CDR3: CASTYNGDNYGYTF
V: TRBV3-1; size: -; J: TRBJ2-1; D: -; DNA: TGTGCCAGCAGCCAAGCCTCTAGCGTAACCTACAATGAGCAGTTCTTC; CDR3: CASSQASSVTYNEQFF
V: TRBV2; size: -; J: TRBJ2-3; D: -; DNA: TGTGCCAGCAGTCAAAGCGGGCGAGGCCCACTCACAGATACGCAGTATTTT; CDR3: CASSQSGRGPLTDTQYF
V: TRBV29-1; size: few; J: TRBJ2-3; D: -; DNA: TGCAGCTTCCCATTAAGTGGGTTTTCAGATACGCAGTATTTT; CDR3: CSFPLSGFSDTQYF
V: TRBV9; size: -; J: TRBJ1-2; D: TRBD1; DNA: TGTGCCAGCAGCGGGGGACAGGGGGTTGGCTACACCTTC; CDR3: CASSGGQGVGYTF
V: TRBV12-3/TRBV12-4; size: few; J: TRBJ2-7; D: -; DNA: TGTGCCCCGAGGATAGGGAGACCCTACGAGCAGTACTTC; CDR3: CAPRIGRPYEQYF
V: TRBV20-1; size: few; J: TRBJ2-3; D: TRBD2; DNA: TGCAGTGCTAATGGTTGGGGGGGAAGAACAGATACGCAGTATTTT; CDR3: CSANGWGGRTDTQYF
V: TRBV7-9; size: -; J: TRBJ1-2; D: TRBD1; DNA: TGTGCCAGCAGCACCCGGGACAGGGATTTTCATGGTTACACCTTC; CDR3: CASSTRDRDFHGYTF
V: TRBV20-1; size: few; J: TRBJ1-6; D: TRBD1; DNA: TGCAGTGCCAGGGACAGGGGGGATTCACCCCTCCACTTT; CDR3: CSARDRGDSPLHF
V: TRBV12-3/TRBV12-4; size: many; J: TRBJ2-2; D: TRBD1; DNA: TGTGCCAGCAGTTCCAGGCAGGGACAGGGGGGCACCGGGGAGCTGTTTTTT; CDR3: CASSSRQGQGGTGELFF
V: TRBV10-3; size: -; J: TRBJ1-1; D: -; DNA: TGTGCCATCAGAGGGGGTTGGAACACTGAAGCTTTCTTT; CDR3: CAIRGGWNTEAFF
V: TRBV4-1; size: few; J: TRBJ2-3; D: -; DNA: TGCGCCAGCAGCCAACCATGGGCCCAGGCCGATGGAGATACGCAGTATTTT; CDR3: CASSQPWAQADGDTQYF
V: TRBV12-3/TRBV12-4; size: -; J: TRBJ1-2; D: TRBD1; DNA: TGTGCCAGCAGACCGCTATCACCCGGGACAGGGGCTTCGGTGGGTGGCTACACCTTC; CDR3: CASRPLSPGTGASVGGYTF
V: TRBV7-2; size: -; J: TRBJ1-2; D: TRBD1; DNA: TGTCCCAGCAGCTTAGAGGGGGCCCATGGGGGCTACACCTTC; CDR3: CPSSLEGAHGGYTF
V: TRBV7-3; size: -; J: TRBJ1-2; D: -; DNA: TGTGCCAGCAGCTTAAGTCCAGCCGATGGCTACACCTTC; CDR3: CASSLSPADGYTF
V: TRBV20-1; size: -; J: TRBJ2-3; D: -; DNA: TGCAGTGCTAGAGGGGGGATAAGTAGCACAGATACGCAGTATTTT; CDR3: CSARGGISSTDTQYF
V: TRBV5-1; size: many; J: TRBJ2-1; D: TRBD2; DNA: TGCGCCAGCAGCCCCGGGGGACGGGAGGAAGAGCAGTTCTTC; CDR3: CASSPGGREEEQFF